These 28 T cell receptor beta chains were sequenced from one sample in a study of regulatory T cells in long-lasting Graves disease. In building TCR beta libraries, iRepertoire HTBI primers were used together with Arm-PCR of CDR3 regions. From the multiplex PCR reads, TCRdb called clonotypes with MiXCR, one entry per CDR3 protein. The sample includes about 620,000 distinct CDR3 sequences, approximately 15% of them seen just once. Stated time point: newly diagnosed GD, antithyroid drugs for less than 3 months. The authors made the TCR library using RNA they extracted from PBMCs. These data are also associated with another study on T cells in Graves' hyperthyroidism and ophthalmopathy.

This sample comprised peripheral blood mononuclear cells (PBMCs), obtained at new diagnosis, from a patient treated with antithyroid drugs. These receptors all come from a woman aged 25 to 39 with Graves disease.

This clonotype was observed at least ten times. This sequence joins TRBV5-1 and TRBJ2-7; D remains unclear. Trimming removed 4 bases from V and 7 bases from J, with 9 bases in between. The CDR3 spans 11 residues. CDR1 is SGHRS and CDR2 is YFSETQ in the germline V gene. This chain's CDR3 is CASSTLGEQYF. The CDR3 DNA sequence: TGCGCCAGCAGCACCTTGGGAGAGCAGTACTTC.

This clonotype showed up many times. The chain links TRBV7-9 to TRBJ2-7; TRBD1 agrees at 7 bases. Germline CDR1 is SEHNR and CDR2 is FQNEAQ (reference sequence). V dropped 5 bases and J dropped 0; count of bases not matched to a gene: 13. CDR3 length equals 17 residues. The CDR3 DNA reads as TGTGCCAGCAGCATCAACTTGGGGGACAGCAGCTCCTACGAGCAGTACTTC. This sequence encodes CASSINLGDSSSYEQYF.

For the CDR3, the DNA is TGTGCCTGGAATCTCTCGGGATACACCATATATTTT. Its protein is CAWNLSGYTIYF. The rearrangement uses TRBV30 and TRBJ1-3; D gene uncertain. Looked up from germline, CDR1 is GTSNPN and CDR2 is SVGIG (reference sequence). Trimming shortened V by 4 bases and J by 8 bases, and 12 bases separated the two germline ends. This CDR3 region has 12 residues.

The sample holds a few counts of this clonotype. The chain is built from TRBV19 and TRBJ2-7, with D perhaps given as TRBD1 or TRBD2 (5 bases each). This CDR3 has 16 amino acids. V shed 3 bases and J shed 1 base, with 16 bases lying between them. The germline CDR1 and CDR2 sequences are LNHDA and SQIVND (reference sequence). Here the CDR3 DNA reads TGTGCCAGTAGTATTGCAGTTGGGACGGATTCCTACGAGCAGTACTTC. This encodes CASSIAVGTDSYEQYF.

This clonotype came up many times. CDR3 sequence reads: CASRRNPAGLGQFF. DNA for the CDR3: TGTGCCAGCAGACGTAACCCGGCGGGACTTGGCCAGTTCTTC. This chain uses TRBV7-8 with TRBJ2-1; perhaps TRBD2 as D (6 bases). V was trimmed by 6 bases and J by 13 bases, leaving 22 bases between them. The CDR3 is 14 amino acids. Germline CDR1 reads SGHVS; CDR2 reads FQNEAQ.

This clonotype was picked up many times. The V gene is TRBV9, the J gene TRBJ2-2; D gene unclear. V was clipped by 0 bases and J by 6 bases, with 6 bases between them. The CDR3 totals 13 residues. The V gene's germline CDR1 is SGDLS and CDR2 YYNGEE. The CDR3: CASSVGQSGELFF. CDR3 bases: TGTGCCAGCAGCGTAGGCCAATCCGGGGAGCTGTTTTTT.

This sequence joins TRBV5-1 and TRBJ1-5; weak D call: TRBD1 (5 bases). V lost 4 bases and J lost 0, with 11 bases in between. CDR1 and CDR2 from the germline V gene are SGHRS and YFSETQ. The CDR3 loop spans 15 amino acids. This CDR3 is CASSVGGDSNQPQHF. The CDR3 nucleotides read TGCGCCAGCAGCGTGGGAGGGGATAGCAATCAGCCCCAGCATTTT.

This clonotype was seen ten or more times. The chain combines TRBV10-2 with TRBJ1-6; D unresolved. From germline, CDR1 is WSHSY and CDR2 SAAADI. The CDR3 runs to 15 residues. V was shortened by 7 bases and J by 2 bases, with 12 bases between the two germline ends. The CDR3 sequence is CASTATRTYNSPLHF. In DNA form, the CDR3 reads TGCGCCAGCACCGCGACTAGGACCTATAATTCACCCCTCCACTTT.

A few counts support this clonotype. The chain employs TRBV30 and TRBJ2-5; D is unclear. The CDR3 runs 12 residues. Trimming took off 0 bases at V and 5 bases at J, with 7 bases between the two ends. Germline-derived CDR1 and CDR2 are GTSNPN and SVGIG (reference sequence). The CDR3, as DNA: TGTGCCTGGAGTGTATATCCGGAGACCCAGTACTTC. This translates into CAWSVYPETQYF. Full variable domain (rest looked up from reference TRBV30 and TRBJ2-5): SQTIHQWPATLVQPVGSPLSLECTVEGTSNPNLYWYRQAAGRGLQLLFYSVGIGQISSEVPQNLSASRPQDRQFILSSKKLLLSDSGFYLCAWSVYPETQYFGPGTRLLVL.

This clonotype turned up a few times. J is TRBJ2-1 and V is TRBV6-1, with 8 positions matching TRBD2. V lost 7 bases and J lost 6; bases outside the gene matches: 14. Looked up from germline, CDR1 is MNHNS and CDR2 is SASEGT. The CDR3 extends over 16 amino acids. The CDR3 DNA reads TGTGCCAGCACGGAGTGGGGAGCGGGAGCCGGCAATGAGCAGTTCTTC. It specifies CASTEWGAGAGNEQFF.

This chain joins TRBV25-1 and TRBJ1-4; 7 bases are a match to TRBD1. With V trimmed by 3 bases and J by 3 bases, 4 bases remained unmatched. Germline values: CDR1 MGHDK, CDR2 SYGVNS. CDR3 length: 15 amino acids. CDR3 sequence (DNA): TGTGCCAGCAGTGATTCGACAGGGTCTAATGAAAAACTGTTTTTT. It translates to CASSDSTGSNEKLFF.

The chain couples TRBV5-1 to TRBJ2-1, with unresolved D. Germline CDR1 is SGHRS and CDR2 is YFSETQ. V was trimmed by 4 bases and J by 8 bases, leaving 10 bases between them. The CDR3 extends over 12 amino acids. The chain's CDR3 is CASSQLIDEQFF. The CDR3 region has the DNA TGCGCCAGCAGCCAACTTATCGATGAGCAGTTCTTC.

This clonotype has just a few counts. The germline gene is not matched at one end of the junction; a read error may be the cause. The CDR3 is CASRTGGGHYSYTF. CDR3 nucleotide sequence: TGTGCCAGCAGAACAGGGGGCGGCCACTATAGCTACACCTTC. This chain joins TRBV28 and TRBJ1-2; 9 bases are shared with TRBD1. Germline V gene lookup returns CDR1 MDHEN and CDR2 SYDVKM. This CDR3 contains 14 residues.

This clonotype was counted many times. V is TRBV2 and J is TRBJ1-1, with TRBD1 identical over 8 bases. CDR3 length: 16 residues. The V and J ends lost 0 bases and 5 bases, in that order; junction bases with no gene match: 8. Germline V gene sequence: CDR1 SNHLY, CDR2 FYNNEI. CDR3 in DNA: TGTGCCAGCAGTGAAGCTGGACAGGGAGCGAATACTGAAGCTTTCTTT. Protein product: CASSEAGQGANTEAFF.

This sequence joins TRBV14 and TRBJ2-1; D unresolved. The germline gives CDR1 SGHDN, CDR2 FVKESK. Deletions cut 6 bases from V and 5 bases from J, with 17 bases between. The CDR3 runs 15 residues. The CDR3 DNA reads as TGTGCCAGCAGACCCGCAACTGTTAGAAACAATGAGCAGTTCTTC. Protein: CASRPATVRNNEQFF.

This clonotype showed up just a few times. The chain recombines TRBV20-1 with TRBJ2-1; D unresolved. The CDR3 has 13 residues. Trimming stripped 4 bases from V and 0 bases from J, with 7 bases between. In germline, CDR1 is DFQATT, CDR2 SNEGSKA (reference sequence). The CDR3 nucleotides read TGCAGTGCTAAGGTGGGCTCCTACAATGAGCAGTTCTTC. Translated: CSAKVGSYNEQFF.

This clonotype has a handful of counts. In DNA form, the CDR3 reads TGTGCCTGGAGCCCTGGGGGGGGGGGCCAGCCCCAGCATTTT. Its protein product is CAWSPGGGGQPQHF. The chain carries TRBV30 and TRBJ1-5; TRBD1 is a possible D gene (6 bases). CDR1 GTSNPN and CDR2 SVGIG come from the germline V gene (reference sequence). V was clipped by 3 bases and J by 7 bases, with 16 bases between them. CDR3 length: 14 amino acids.

This chain connects TRBV4-2 to TRBJ1-4; D unclear. V lost 3 bases, J lost 9 bases, and 11 bases lay in between. CDR1 is LGHNA, CDR2 YNFKEQ, per germline. This CDR3 contains 13 residues. CDR3 sequence: CASSQDGGQKLFF. The CDR3 coding sequence is TGTGCCAGCAGCCAGGACGGCGGTCAAAAACTGTTTTTT.

This clonotype was counted at least ten times. The V and J genes are TRBV7-9 and TRBJ2-7, with 10 bases identical to TRBD2. Germline V CDR1 and CDR2: SEHNR, FQNEAQ (reference sequence). V was pared by 3 bases and J by 5 bases, with 4 bases of the junction left unmatched. This CDR3 has 14 residues. The CDR3 loop reads CASSFDSGRHEQYF. The CDR3 nucleotides read TGTGCCAGCAGCTTCGATAGCGGGAGGCACGAGCAGTACTTC.

This clonotype has at least ten counts. The chain combines TRBV7-9 with TRBJ2-7; D might be TRBD1 (6 bases). CDR1 is SEHNR, CDR2 FQNEAQ, per germline (reference sequence). V was shortened by 5 bases and J by 6 bases, with 20 bases between the two germline ends. There are 15 residues in the CDR3. DNA of the CDR3: TGTGCCAGCAGCCCCATGGGGCAGGGGAAGATCGAGCAGTACTTC. The encoded protein is CASSPMGQGKIEQYF. The full variable domain, completed using reference TRBV7-9 and TRBJ2-7, is DTGVSQNPRHKITKRGQNVTFRCDPISEHNRLYWYRQTLGQGPEFLTYFQNEAQLEKSRLLSDRFSAERPKGSFSTLEIQRTEQGDSAMYLCASSPMGQGKIEQYFGPGTRLTVT.

J is TRBJ2-3 and V is TRBV7-9; TRBD2 matches 11 bases. This CDR3 is 17 amino acids long. Germline V gene sequence: CDR1 SEHNR, CDR2 FQNEAQ (reference sequence). J gave up 0 bases and V 4 bases, and 6 bases lay outside the gene matches. The chain's CDR3 is CASSSSRLAGSTDTQYF. DNA for the CDR3: TGTGCCAGCAGCTCAAGTCGACTAGCGGGGAGCACAGATACGCAGTATTTT.

This clonotype was seen only a few times. V is TRBV7-2 and J is TRBJ2-7; D might be TRBD2 (6 bases). The CDR3 runs to 17 residues. The ends were cut back, 1 base at V and 4 bases at J, with 20 bases in the middle. Germline lookup yields CDR1 SGHTA and CDR2 FQGNSA. CDR3 DNA sequence: TGTGCCAGCAGCTTAGTTTGGTCGGCTAGCGACCTTTACGAGCAGTACTTC. Translated: CASSLVWSASDLYEQYF.

The rearrangement joins TRBV13 to TRBJ1-6, with a tentative D call TRBD1 (5 bases). Germline-derived CDR1 and CDR2 are PRHDT and FYEKMQ (reference sequence). CDR3 size: 17 residues. V shed 0 bases and J shed 7 bases, with 16 bases lying between them. CDR3 amino acids: CASSLGPQGAWNSPLHF. In DNA, the CDR3 is TGTGCCAGCAGCTTAGGACCCCAGGGCGCCTGGAATTCACCCCTCCACTTT.

Many counts were recorded for this clonotype. This chain connects TRBV29-1 to TRBJ2-1, with 8 bases fitting TRBD1. After removal of 2 bases from V and 10 bases from J, the junction contained 4 bases not matched to a gene. Germline V gives CDR1 SQVTM, CDR2 ANQGSEA. The CDR3 consists of 12 residues. CDR3 coding DNA: TGCAGCGTTGAAACGGACAGGGACGAGCAGTTCTTC. This gives the protein CSVETDRDEQFF.

The chain is built from TRBV5-1 and TRBJ1-2; no definite D call. This CDR3 is built from 12 residues. V dropped 0 bases and J dropped 6 bases, with 6 bases sitting between them. Germline CDR1 reads SGHRS; CDR2 reads YFSETQ. The CDR3 DNA is TGCGCCAGCAGCTTGGACAGAAATGGCTACACCTTC. Its protein is CASSLDRNGYTF.

The V and J genes are TRBV30 and TRBJ1-2, with D uncertain. Trimming pared 3 bases from V and 1 base from J, leaving 6 bases between. The germline V gene encodes CDR1 GTSNPN and CDR2 SVGIG (reference sequence). This CDR3 region has 12 residues. The CDR3 loop reads CAWSPLNYGYTF. The DNA for the CDR3 is TGTGCCTGGAGCCCCCTTAACTATGGCTACACCTTC.

In this sample, this clonotype turned up a few times. The genes are TRBV19 and TRBJ2-1, with D unclear. The CDR3 runs 15 residues. Looked up from germline, CDR1 is LNHDA and CDR2 is SQIVND (reference sequence). Trimming stripped 5 bases from V and 0 bases from J, with 11 bases between. CDR3 sequence: CASSRSADSYNEQFF. DNA for the CDR3: TGTGCCAGTAGTCGGTCGGCAGACTCCTACAATGAGCAGTTCTTC.

This rearrangement joins TRBV19 to TRBJ2-5; D may match TRBD1 or TRBD2 (5 bases each). The CDR3 runs to 13 residues. Trimming left V 9 bases short and J 5 bases short, with 16 bases between. CDR1 LNHDA and CDR2 SQIVND come from the germline V gene (reference sequence). The CDR3 coding sequence is TGTGCCAGCAAGGAGGTTTGGGGGGAGACCCAGTACTTC. Protein: CASKEVWGETQYF.